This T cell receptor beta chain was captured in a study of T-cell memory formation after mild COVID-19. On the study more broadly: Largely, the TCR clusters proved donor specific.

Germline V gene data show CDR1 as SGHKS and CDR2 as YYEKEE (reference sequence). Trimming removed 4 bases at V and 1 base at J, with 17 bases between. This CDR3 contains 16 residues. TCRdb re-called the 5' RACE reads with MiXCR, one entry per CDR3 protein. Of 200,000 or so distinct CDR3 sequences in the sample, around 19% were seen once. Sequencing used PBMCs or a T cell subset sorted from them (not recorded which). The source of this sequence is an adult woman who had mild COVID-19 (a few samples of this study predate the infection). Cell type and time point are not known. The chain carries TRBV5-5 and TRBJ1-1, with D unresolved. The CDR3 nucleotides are TGTGCCAGCAGCATTGGGCAGCAGTGGGCGAACACTGAAGCTTTCTTT. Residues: CASSIGQQWANTEAFF.